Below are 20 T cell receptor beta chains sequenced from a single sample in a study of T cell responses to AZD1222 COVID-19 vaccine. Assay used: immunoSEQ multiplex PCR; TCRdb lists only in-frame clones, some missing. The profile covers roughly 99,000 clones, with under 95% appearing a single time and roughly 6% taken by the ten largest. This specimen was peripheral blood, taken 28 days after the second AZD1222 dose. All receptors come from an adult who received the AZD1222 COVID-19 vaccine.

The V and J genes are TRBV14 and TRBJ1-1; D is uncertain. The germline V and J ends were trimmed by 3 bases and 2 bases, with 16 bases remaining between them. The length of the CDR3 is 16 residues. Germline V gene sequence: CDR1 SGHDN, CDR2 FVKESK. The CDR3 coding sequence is TGTGCCAGCAGCCACGGCAGACAACGAGGTAACACTGAAGCTTTCTTT. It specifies CASSHGRQRGNTEAFF.

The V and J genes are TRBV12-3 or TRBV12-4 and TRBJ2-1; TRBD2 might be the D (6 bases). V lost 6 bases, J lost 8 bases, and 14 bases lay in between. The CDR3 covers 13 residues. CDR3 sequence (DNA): TGTGCCAGCAGCCTCACTAGCACTCATGAGCAGTTCTTC. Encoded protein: CASSLTSTHEQFF.

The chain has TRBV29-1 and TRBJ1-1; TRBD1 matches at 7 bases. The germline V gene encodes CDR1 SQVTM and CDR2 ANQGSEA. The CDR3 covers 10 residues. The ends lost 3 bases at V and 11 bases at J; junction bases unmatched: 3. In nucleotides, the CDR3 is TGCAGCGTTGAGGGGACAGTGGCTTTCTTT. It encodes CSVEGTVAFF.

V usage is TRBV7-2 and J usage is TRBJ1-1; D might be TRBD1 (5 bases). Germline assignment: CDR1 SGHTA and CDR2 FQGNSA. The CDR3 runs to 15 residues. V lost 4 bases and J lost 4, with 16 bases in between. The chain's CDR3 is CASSSAQGEVTEAFF. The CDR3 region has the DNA TGTGCCAGCAGCTCGGCCCAGGGCGAGGTCACTGAAGCTTTCTTT.

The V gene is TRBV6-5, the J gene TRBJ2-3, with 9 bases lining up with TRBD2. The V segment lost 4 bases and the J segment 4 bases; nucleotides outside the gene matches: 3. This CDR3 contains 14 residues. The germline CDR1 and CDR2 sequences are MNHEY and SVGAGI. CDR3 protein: CASSLAGEADTQYF. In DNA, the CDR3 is TGTGCCAGCAGTTTAGCGGGAGAGGCAGATACGCAGTATTTT.

The DNA for the CDR3 is TGTGCCAGCCGACCCCGACAGGGCCATCAGCCCCAGCATTTT. It yields the protein CASRPRQGHQPQHF. The genes are TRBV4-2 and TRBJ1-5; the match to TRBD1 covers 7 bases. Germline V lookup: CDR1 LGHNA, CDR2 YNFKEQ. The CDR3 covers 14 residues. With V trimmed by 8 bases and J by 5 bases, 9 bases remained unmatched.

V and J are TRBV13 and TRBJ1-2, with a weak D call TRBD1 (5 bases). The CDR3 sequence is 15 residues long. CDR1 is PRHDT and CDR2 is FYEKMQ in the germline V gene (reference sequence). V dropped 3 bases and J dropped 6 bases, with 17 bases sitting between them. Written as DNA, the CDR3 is TGTGCCAGCAGCTTTGGAGGCAGGGAAGGAGATGGCTACACCTTC. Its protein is CASSFGGREGDGYTF.

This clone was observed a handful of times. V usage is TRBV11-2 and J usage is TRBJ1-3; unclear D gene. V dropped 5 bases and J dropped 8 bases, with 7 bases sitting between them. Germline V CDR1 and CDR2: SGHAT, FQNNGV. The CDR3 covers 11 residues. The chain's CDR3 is CASSVDYTIYF. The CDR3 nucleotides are TGTGCCAGCAGCGTGGATTACACCATATATTTT.

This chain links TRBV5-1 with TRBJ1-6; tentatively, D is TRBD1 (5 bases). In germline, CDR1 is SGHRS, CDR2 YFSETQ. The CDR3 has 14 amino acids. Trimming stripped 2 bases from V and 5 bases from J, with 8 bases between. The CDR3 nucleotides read TGCGCCAGCAGCTTCGACAGAAATAATTCACCCCTCCACTTT. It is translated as CASSFDRNNSPLHF.

The CDR3, as DNA: TGCAGCGTCCCGGGAAACCCCCCGTATGGCTACACCTTC. It encodes CSVPGNPPYGYTF. The rearrangement joins TRBV29-1 to TRBJ1-2, with D hard to call. V gave up 6 bases and J gave up 5 bases, with 16 bases separating them. Germline V lookup: CDR1 SQVTM, CDR2 ANQGSEA. This CDR3 contains 13 residues.

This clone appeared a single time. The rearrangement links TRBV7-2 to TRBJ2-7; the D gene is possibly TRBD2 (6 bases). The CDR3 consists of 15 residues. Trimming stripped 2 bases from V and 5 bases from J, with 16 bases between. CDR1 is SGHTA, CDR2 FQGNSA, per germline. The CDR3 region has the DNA TGTGCCAGCAGCTTATCCGGGACCGGGGGTGACGAGCAGTACTTC. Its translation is CASSLSGTGGDEQYF.

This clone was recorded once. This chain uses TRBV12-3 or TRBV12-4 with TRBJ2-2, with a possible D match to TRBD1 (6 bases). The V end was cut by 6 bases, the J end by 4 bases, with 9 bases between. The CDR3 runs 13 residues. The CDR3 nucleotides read TGTGCCAGCAGAGAGACAGGCACCGGGGAGCTGTTTTTT. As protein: CASRETGTGELFF.

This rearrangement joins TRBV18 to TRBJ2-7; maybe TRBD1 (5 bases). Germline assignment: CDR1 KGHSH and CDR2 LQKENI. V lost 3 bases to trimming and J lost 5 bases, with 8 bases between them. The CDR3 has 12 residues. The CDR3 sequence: CASSPSRDEQYF. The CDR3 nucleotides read TGTGCCAGCTCACCTAGCAGGGACGAGCAGTACTTC.

The DNA of the CDR3 is TGCGCCAGCAGTGAGCGGACAGGTTATGGCTACACCTTC. Translating it yields CASSERTGYGYTF. The chain joins TRBV10-2 to TRBJ1-2, with 7 bases aligning to TRBD1. V shed 2 bases, J shed 5 bases, and the junction held 2 bases outside the gene matches. Germline V lookup: CDR1 WSHSY, CDR2 SAAADI. The CDR3 is made up of 13 amino acids.

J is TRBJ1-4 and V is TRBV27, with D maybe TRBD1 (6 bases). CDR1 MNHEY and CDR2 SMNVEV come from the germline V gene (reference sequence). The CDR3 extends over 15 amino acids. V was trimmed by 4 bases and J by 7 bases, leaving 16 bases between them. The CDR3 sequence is CASSSYYRDSEKLFF. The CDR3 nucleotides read TGTGCCAGCAGTTCTTACTACAGGGATAGTGAAAAACTGTTTTTT.

The CDR3 bases are TGTGCCAGCAGCCAGAAGGGGCAGTACGAGCAGTACTTC. Protein product: CASSQKGQYEQYF. J is TRBJ2-7 and V is TRBV3-1 (or the pseudogene TRBV3-2), with D tentatively TRBD1 (5 bases). V dropped 3 bases and J dropped 4 bases, with 10 bases sitting between them. Germline V gives CDR1 LGHDT, CDR2 YNNKEL (reference sequence). The CDR3 runs 13 residues.

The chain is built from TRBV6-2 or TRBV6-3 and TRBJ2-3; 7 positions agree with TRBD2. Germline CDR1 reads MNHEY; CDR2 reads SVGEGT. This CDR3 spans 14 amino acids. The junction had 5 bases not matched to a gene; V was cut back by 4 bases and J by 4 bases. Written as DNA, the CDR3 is TGTGCCAGCAGTTTGGGGAGGGCCCCAGATACGCAGTATTTT. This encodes CASSLGRAPDTQYF.

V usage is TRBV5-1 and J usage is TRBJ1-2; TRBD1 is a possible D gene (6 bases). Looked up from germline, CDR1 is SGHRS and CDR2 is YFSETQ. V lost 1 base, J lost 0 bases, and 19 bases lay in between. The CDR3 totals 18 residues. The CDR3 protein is CASSLIRDIRPSNYGYTF. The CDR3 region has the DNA TGCGCCAGCAGCTTGATCCGGGACATCCGACCCTCTAACTATGGCTACACCTTC. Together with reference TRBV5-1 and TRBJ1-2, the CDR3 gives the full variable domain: KAGVTQTPRYLIKTRGQQVTLSCSPISGHRSVSWYQQTPGQGLQFLFEYFSETQRNKGNFPGRFSGRQFSNSRSEMNVSTLELGDSALYLCASSLIRDIRPSNYGYTFGSGTRLTVV.

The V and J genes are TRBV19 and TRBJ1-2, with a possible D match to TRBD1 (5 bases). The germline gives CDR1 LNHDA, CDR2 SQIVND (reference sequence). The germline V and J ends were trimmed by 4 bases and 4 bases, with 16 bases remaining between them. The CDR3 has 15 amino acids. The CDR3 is CASSNSRRGSYGYTF. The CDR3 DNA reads TGTGCCAGTAGTAATTCCCGGAGGGGTTCCTATGGCTACACCTTC.

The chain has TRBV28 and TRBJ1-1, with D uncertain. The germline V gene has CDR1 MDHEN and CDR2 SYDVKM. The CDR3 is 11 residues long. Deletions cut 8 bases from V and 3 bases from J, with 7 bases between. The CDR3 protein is CASRQDTEAFF. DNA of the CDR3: TGTGCCAGCCGCCAGGACACTGAAGCTTTCTTT.